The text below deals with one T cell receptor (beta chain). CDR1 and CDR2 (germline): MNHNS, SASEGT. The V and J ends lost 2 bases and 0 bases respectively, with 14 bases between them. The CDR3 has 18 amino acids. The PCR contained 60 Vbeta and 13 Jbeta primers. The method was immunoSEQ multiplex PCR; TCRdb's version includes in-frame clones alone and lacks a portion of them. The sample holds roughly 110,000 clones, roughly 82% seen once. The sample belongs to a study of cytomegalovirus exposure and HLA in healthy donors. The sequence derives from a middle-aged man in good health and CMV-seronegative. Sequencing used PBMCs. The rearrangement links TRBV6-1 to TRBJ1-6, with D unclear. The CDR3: CASSEWYQPSSYNSPLHF. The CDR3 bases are TGTGCCAGCAGTGAATGGTACCAGCCTAGCTCCTATAATTCACCCCTCCACTTT.